A selection of T cell receptor beta chains follows, all from one sample in a study of T cell responses to AZD1222 COVID-19 vaccine. Profiled with immunoSEQ multiplex PCR; TCRdb holds only in-frame clones, not every one. The table records 90,000 to 150,000 clones, about 90% of them present only once. Sequenced material: peripheral blood, taken on day 0 of AZD1222 vaccination. These receptors all come from an adult in good health. CDR3s leave out the opening cysteine and the closing phenylalanine or tryptophan. The D gene is left open where the match is weak.

TRBD2 TRBV24-1 ATRKRSGRWYNEQF
- TRBV4-2 ASSQMGYDEQY
TRBD1 TRBV9 ASSGDRGNYGYT
- TRBV28 ASSLRGDYRVLGPQH
- TRBV6-2/TRBV6-3 ASSYGARREAF
- TRBV12-2 ASRLGSGIGELF
- TRBV19 ASSAWDPLGGYT
- TRBV7-8 ASSSRVEPLTGNTIY
TRBD2 TRBV10-1 ASQGLAGPWEETQY
- TRBV10-2 ASSQASPNYGYT
TRBD1 TRBV6-5 ASILRDSVQETQY
TRBD2 TRBV7-9 ASSLLVAGDNEQF
- TRBV7-9 ASSLRNGYGYT
TRBD1 TRBV7-2 ASSFNLPGGPQDTQY
- TRBV12-3/TRBV12-4 ASSDSVNEQF
- TRBV10-2 ASNGGGGQLNTEAF
- TRBV5-5 ASSLGWGAGELF
- TRBV6-5 ASSYSSRGQSYGYT
TRBD1 TRBV12-3/TRBV12-4 ASDRGNFNTIY
TRBD1 TRBV19 ASRTGTGVYNEQF
- TRBV7-2 ASSLTDGSYEQY
- TRBV30 AWSVLGGIPYEQY
- TRBV5-1 ASSLDGGSSYEQY
- TRBV5-4 ASSPEGGGTDTQY
TRBD1 TRBV7-8 ASSLAFAGGNQPQH
- TRBV3-1/TRBV3-2 ASSPILIGTLNYGYT
- TRBV7-2 ASSPEWMRNEKLF
TRBD1 TRBV7-2 ASSSRDRGAYEQY
- TRBV6-4 ASTRSGVQETQY
TRBD1 TRBV18 ASSPQGAGTEAF
- TRBV19 ASSPRFGENIQY
TRBD1 TRBV19 ASSKIGTGFPEQY
TRBD2 TRBV2 ASSSSSTGTSGRVREQY
TRBD1 TRBV5-1 ASSRDSLNSPLH
TRBD2 TRBV4-1 ASSLLAGGEYTGELF
- TRBV19 ASRVGDTQY
- TRBV29-1 SVDSGANEQF